The clone carrying this TCR beta chain has only a few counts. What it recognizes is unknown. TCRdb re-called the reads through MiXCR, storing one row per CDR3 protein. Of 75,000 to 100,000 distinct CDR3 sequences listed, 25% to 30% are singletons. The sample is drawn from a study of T cell repertoires in cytomegalovirus infection. Turning to the study itself: Indications of both CMV infection and matching HLA type were provided by public TCR beta signatures. Study outcomes and limitations: The ex vivo response showed dominance by HLA-C-restricted CMV-specific TCR beta clonotypes. Individuals carrying CMV plus the relevant HLA were identified by cumulative frequency of public TCR beta families.

Sequencing used CD8+ T cells from cultured PBMCs, obtained from culture after CMV antigen stimulation. This TCR came from a human donor in good health (CMV status not recorded). Some clones in this sample may be carry-over from other donors' samples.

The CDR3 spells CASRPISSGDVQETQYF. The DNA of the CDR3 is TGTGCCAGCAGGCCGATTTCTAGCGGAGACGTCCAAGAGACCCAGTACTTC. The gene calls are TRBV3-1 and TRBJ2-5; the match to TRBD2 covers 7 bases. CDR3 length: 17 residues. The ends lost 6 bases at V and 1 base at J; junction bases unmatched: 14. Germline V gives CDR1 LGHDT, CDR2 YNNKEL (reference sequence).